The subject of this entry is one T cell receptor beta chain. Authors' processing steps: For nucleated cells, counts were estimated from reference gene primer amplification. Generated by immunoSEQ multiplex PCR, the TCRdb table keeps only in-frame clones and is missing some. V and J calls plus clone size are reproduced from that table; the DNA served to infer D and trimming. The repertoire holds more than 100,000 clones, with approximately 90% as singletons. The data stem from a study of blood T cell repertoires in COVID-19. As for the study in general: Material from acute and convalescent COVID-19 was sourced from the United States, Italy and Spain. PBMCs, B-cell-depleted T cells, or T cells provided the cDNA or gDNA that made up the material.

Germline lookup yields CDR1 SNHLY and CDR2 FYNNEI. J lost 0 bases, V lost 6 bases, and 6 bases had no gene match. This CDR3 region has 17 residues. The source is a middle-aged man with active or convalescent COVID-19. The chain combines TRBV2 with TRBJ2-6; 9 bases align to TRBD1. The sequenced sample was peripheral blood. The CDR3 here is CASSPGQGLSGANVLTF. The CDR3, as DNA: TGTGCCAGCAGCCCGGGACAGGGCCTCTCTGGGGCCAACGTCCTGACTTTC.